The rows below give T cell receptor beta chains drawn from one sample of a study of spatial heterogeneity in lung cancer. MiXCR, run by TCRdb on the 5' RACE reads, gives a single entry per CDR3 protein. The repertoire holds fewer than 6,000 distinct CDR3 sequences, about 8.4% seen once, with roughly 29% in the top ten. Material: lung tumor tissue, obtained at surgery. The source is a male donor with early-stage non-small cell lung cancer. The CDR3 runs from the conserved cysteine through the conserved F or W. A D gene is named only where the DNA matches it firmly. Expanded clones get a size class; other rows say once, few or many, or leave the size out.

clone_size j_call d_call v_call cdr3_nt cdr3_aa
many TRBJ2-7 - TRBV12-3/TRBV12-4 TGTGCCAGCAGTTTCGGCCTGGGGGCCTACGAGCAGTACTTC CASSFGLGAYEQYF
few TRBJ2-5 TRBD1 TRBV12-3/TRBV12-4 TGTGCCAGCAGTTTATCACAGGGGAGAGGGGAGACCCAGTACTTC CASSLSQGRGETQYF
many TRBJ1-1 - TRBV11-2 TGTGCCAGCAGCCCAGGCCCGGCGGGCACTGAAGCTTTCTTT CASSPGPAGTEAFF
many TRBJ2-5 - TRBV20-1 TGCAGTGCTAGAGATACGTTTCTAGATTTCCAAGAGACCCAGTACTTC CSARDTFLDFQETQYF
many TRBJ2-7 TRBD2 TRBV7-2 TGTGCCAGCAGCTTAATAGCGGGAACCAACGAGCAGTACTTC CASSLIAGTNEQYF
- TRBJ2-3 - TRBV30 TGTGCCTGGAATGGTTTGGGCCAAAGGGGGGCAGATACGCAGTATTTT CAWNGLGQRGADTQYF
few TRBJ1-1 - TRBV20-1 TGCAGTGCAAGTTGGGTTACAAGCACTGAAGCTTTCTTT CSASWVTSTEAFF
medium-sized TRBJ2-5 TRBD1 TRBV5-1 TGCGCCAGCAGCTCGTTGGGACAGGGAAAAGAGACCCAGTACTTC CASSSLGQGKETQYF
few TRBJ2-7 - TRBV25-1 TGTGCCAGCAGTGAATGGGACTACGAGCAGTACTTC CASSEWDYEQYF
many TRBJ2-5 - TRBV27 TGTGCCAGCAGTTTACCCGGTGGGGAGACCCAGTACTTC CASSLPGGETQYF
- TRBJ2-3 - TRBV18 TGTGCCAGCTCGAGCACAGATACGCAGTATTTT CASSSTDTQYF
many TRBJ1-4 - TRBV20-1 TGCAGTGCTAGGACAGACGCAACTAATGAAAAACTGTTTTTT CSARTDATNEKLFF
many TRBJ2-2 - TRBV24-1 TGTGCCACCAGTGGGACAGCTTCCACCGGGGAGCTGTTTTTT CATSGTASTGELFF
many TRBJ2-4 TRBD1 TRBV12-3/TRBV12-4 TGTGCCAGCAGTCCACAGGGGCGCATTCAGTACTTC CASSPQGRIQYF